One and the same sample provided the 24 T cell receptor beta chains below, sequenced in a study of cytotoxic CD8 clonotypes in ibrutinib-treated CLL. Profiling relied on immunoSEQ multiplex PCR, and the TCRdb table lists in-frame clones only, not all of them. The profile covers roughly 76,000 clones, with 80% appearing a single time and approximately 7.7% taken by the ten largest. This specimen consisted of PBMCs, obtained at disease progression, from a patient treated with ibrutinib. All receptors come from a human donor with chronic lymphocytic leukemia.

A single count supports this clone. The gene calls are TRBV28 and TRBJ2-7, with D perhaps matching TRBD1 (5 bases). The CDR3 has 15 residues. Between the trimmed V and J ends, which lost 5 bases and 3 bases, there was a span of 17 bases. Germline V lookup: CDR1 MDHEN, CDR2 SYDVKM. CDR3 sequence (DNA): TGTGCCAGCAGTCTCCCGCCCGACAGCGTCTACGAGCAGTACTTC. Amino acids: CASSLPPDSVYEQYF.

The chain recombines TRBV29-1 with TRBJ2-3, with 7 bases fitting TRBD1. This CDR3 is built from 15 residues. The V segment lost 4 bases and the J segment 3 bases; nucleotides outside the gene matches: 10. Germline assignment: CDR1 SQVTM and CDR2 ANQGSEA. CDR3 residues: CSVGAGRGRTDTQYF. CDR3 in DNA: TGCAGCGTTGGAGCAGGTAGGGGGCGGACAGATACGCAGTATTTT.

The chain uses TRBV11-2 and TRBJ1-2; TRBD1 matches at 7 bases. Per the germline V gene, CDR1 is SGHAT and CDR2 is FQNNGV. This CDR3 is 13 amino acids long. V was clipped by 1 base and J by 6 bases; unmatched bases: 2. CDR3 protein: CASSLGTGDGYTF. DNA for the CDR3: TGTGCCAGCAGCTTAGGGACAGGAGATGGCTACACCTTC.

In its sample, this clone was seen once. This chain links TRBV19 with TRBJ2-1; the match to TRBD2 covers 10 bases. The germline V gene encodes CDR1 LNHDA and CDR2 SQIVND (reference sequence). V lost 5 bases to trimming and J lost 9 bases; unmatched junction nucleotides: 7. The CDR3 contains 14 residues. The CDR3 region is CASSASGSDGEQFF. CDR3 sequence (DNA): TGTGCCAGTAGTGCTAGCGGGAGTGATGGTGAGCAGTTCTTC.

V gene TRBV11-3 combines with J gene TRBJ2-1; 7 positions match TRBD2. After removal of 5 bases from V and 2 bases from J, the junction contained 6 bases not matched to a gene. Germline V gene sequence: CDR1 SGHNT, CDR2 YENEEA. CDR3 length: 15 amino acids. The CDR3 region is CASSPTAGPYNEQFF. The CDR3, as DNA: TGTGCCAGCAGCCCTACAGCGGGACCCTACAATGAGCAGTTCTTC.

The chain employs TRBV18 and TRBJ2-1; weak D call: TRBD2 (6 bases). In germline, CDR1 is KGHSH, CDR2 LQKENI. V lost 2 bases, J lost 2 bases, and 13 bases lay in between. The CDR3 consists of 16 residues. CDR3 sequence: CASSPASDLPYNEQFF. In nucleotides, the CDR3 is TGTGCCAGCTCACCAGCTAGCGACCTACCCTACAATGAGCAGTTCTTC.

V is TRBV27 and J is TRBJ1-5; D unclear. In germline, CDR1 is MNHEY, CDR2 SMNVEV (reference sequence). Between the trimmed V and J ends, which lost 3 bases and 3 bases, there was a span of 6 bases. The CDR3 extends over 13 amino acids. The CDR3 protein is CASSFGTNQPQHF. DNA for the CDR3: TGTGCCAGCAGTTTCGGCACCAATCAGCCCCAGCATTTT.

This clone has a handful of counts. The chain is built from TRBV10-3 and TRBJ2-1; 9 bases align to TRBD1. This CDR3 is 14 amino acids long. With V trimmed by 6 bases and J by 4 bases, 4 bases remained unmatched. Germline V gene data show CDR1 as ENHRY and CDR2 as SYGVKD. The CDR3 coding sequence is TGTGCCATCAGCGGGGGGACAGGGTACAATGAGCAGTTCTTC. Translated, it gives CAISGGTGYNEQFF.

The V gene is TRBV5-6, the J gene TRBJ2-3; the D gene could be TRBD1 or TRBD2 (5 bases each). Trimming left V 5 bases short and J 1 base short, with 14 bases between. The CDR3 is 15 amino acids. Germline loops: CDR1 SGHDT, CDR2 YYEEEE. The CDR3 DNA reads as TGTGCCAGCAGGGGGGTGTCTCTTGGCACAGATACGCAGTATTTT. It is translated as CASRGVSLGTDTQYF.

The chain employs TRBV30 and TRBJ1-2; the D is unclear. CDR1 is GTSNPN, CDR2 SVGIG, per germline (reference sequence). Trimming removed 0 bases at V and 3 bases at J, with 26 bases between. The CDR3 contains 19 residues. In nucleotides, the CDR3 is TGTGCCTGGAGTGTACTACGAGCGACTAGTCTTCGGGCCCACTATGGCTACACCTTC. Its translation: CAWSVLRATSLRAHYGYTF.

The count of this clone is one. V gene TRBV5-1 combines with J gene TRBJ2-1; D perhaps matches TRBD1 (6 bases). V was clipped by 1 base and J by 2 bases, with 10 bases between them. The CDR3 is made up of 15 amino acids. Germline assignment: CDR1 SGHRS and CDR2 YFSETQ. In DNA, the CDR3 is TGCGCCAGCAGCTTGAAACAGGGTACCTACAATGAGCAGTTCTTC. Protein sequence: CASSLKQGTYNEQFF.

The chain employs TRBV27 and TRBJ1-4; no firm D call. Germline V gene sequence: CDR1 MNHEY, CDR2 SMNVEV (reference sequence). Trimming shortened V by 6 bases and J by 4 bases, and 12 bases separated the two germline ends. The CDR3 sequence is 14 residues long. This CDR3 reads CASRSGPSNEKLFF. The CDR3 region has the DNA TGTGCCAGCAGATCCGGACCGAGTAATGAAAAACTGTTTTTT.

CDR3 amino acids: CAWSRRGRNEKLFF. In nucleotides, the CDR3 is TGTGCCTGGAGCAGACGGGGTCGTAATGAAAAACTGTTTTTT. The chain has TRBV30 and TRBJ1-4; D call uncertain. Germline lookup yields CDR1 GTSNPN and CDR2 SVGIG (reference sequence). The CDR3 covers 14 residues. Trimming stripped 3 bases from V and 4 bases from J, with 12 bases between.

The chain combines TRBV6-5 with TRBJ1-2; D call uncertain. CDR1 is MNHEY, CDR2 SVGAGI, per germline. Between the trimmed V and J ends, which lost 5 bases and 4 bases, there was a span of 14 bases. This CDR3 is 14 amino acids long. DNA for the CDR3: TGTGCCAGCAGTAAGGGAGCCTTTCCCTATGGCTACACCTTC. Translating it yields CASSKGAFPYGYTF.

This chain connects TRBV6-1 to TRBJ2-1; 8 nucleotides match TRBD2. Germline CDR1 and CDR2: MNHNS and SASEGT. The V gene end was trimmed by 3 bases and the J gene end by 8 bases; junction bases not matched to a gene: 21. This CDR3 spans 19 amino acids. CDR3 nucleotides: TGTGCCAGCAGTGATGATTCCCACAGCGGGGGCTCCTCGCTCGATGAGCAGTTCTTC. Translating it yields CASSDDSHSGGSSLDEQFF.

This clone was seen a few times. The V call is TRBV7-6, the J call TRBJ2-3, with 8 bases lining up with TRBD2. J was trimmed by 3 bases and V by 0 bases; bases with no gene match: 11. Germline assignment: CDR1 SGHVS and CDR2 FNYEAQ. There are 18 residues in the CDR3. CDR3 DNA: TGTGCCAGCAGCTTAGCGCCCCTGCGGGGGGTCGAGACAGATACGCAGTATTTT. Protein product: CASSLAPLRGVETDTQYF.

V gene TRBV29-1 combines with J gene TRBJ1-1; D is perhaps TRBD1 (5 bases). This CDR3 spans 13 amino acids. Germline assignment: CDR1 SQVTM and CDR2 ANQGSEA. V lost 7 bases to trimming and J lost 8 bases, with 20 bases between them. CDR3 sequence: CSARPGGWVEAFF. The CDR3 DNA follows: TGCAGCGCTAGGCCGGGGGGTTGGGTGGAAGCTTTCTTT.

The chain joins TRBV30 to TRBJ1-5, with D possibly TRBD1 on 5 matching bases. The ends were cut back, 1 base at V and 6 bases at J, with 16 bases in the middle. Germline-derived CDR1 and CDR2 are GTSNPN and SVGIG (reference sequence). This CDR3 contains 15 residues. The CDR3 sequence: CAWSDVGGLTQPQHF. CDR3 sequence (DNA): TGTGCCTGGAGTGATGTCGGGGGTCTTACTCAGCCCCAGCATTTT.

The rearrangement links TRBV20-1 to TRBJ2-1; unclear D gene. This CDR3 has 11 amino acids. CDR1 and CDR2 from the germline V gene are DFQATT and SNEGSKA (reference sequence). With 0 bases removed from V and 7 bases from J, the gap between germline ends came to 4 bases. The CDR3, as DNA: TGCAGTGCTAGAGATCCGAATGAGCAGTTCTTC. Translating it yields CSARDPNEQFF.

The count of this clone is one. This sequence joins TRBV30 and TRBJ2-3; maybe TRBD2 (7 bases). The germline V gene encodes CDR1 GTSNPN and CDR2 SVGIG (reference sequence). CDR3 length: 14 amino acids. V lost 2 bases and J lost 1, with 10 bases in between. The CDR3 here is CAWSPGGGTDTQYF. The DNA of the CDR3 is TGTGCCTGGAGTCCGGGGGGCGGCACAGATACGCAGTATTTT.

This clone came up a few times. The chain links TRBV18 to TRBJ2-2, with 7 bases matching TRBD1. Losses at the gene ends were 2 bases for V and 7 bases for J; bases not matched to a gene: 7. CDR3 length: 15 amino acids. CDR1 KGHSH and CDR2 LQKENI come from the germline V gene. In nucleotides, the CDR3 is TGTGCCAGCTCACCAGAGACAGGGCCTTACGGGGAGCTGTTTTTT. Amino acid sequence: CASSPETGPYGELFF.

CDR3 amino acids: CASNWGYTEAFF. In DNA, the CDR3 is TGTGCCAGCAACTGGGGGTACACTGAAGCTTTCTTT. The chain has TRBV2 and TRBJ1-1, with D possibly TRBD1 on 5 matching bases. The V end was cut by 7 bases, the J end by 3 bases, with 9 bases between. This CDR3 has 12 residues. Germline V gene lookup returns CDR1 SNHLY and CDR2 FYNNEI.

The chain uses TRBV9 and TRBJ1-3; D remains unclear. CDR3 length: 16 residues. V lost 4 bases and J lost 4, with 18 bases in between. Looked up from germline, CDR1 is SGDLS and CDR2 is YYNGEE. The CDR3 reads CASSLASWAGGNTIYF. The CDR3 DNA sequence: TGTGCCAGCAGCCTAGCTAGCTGGGCGGGGGGAAACACCATATATTTT. Full variable domain (rest looked up from reference TRBV9 and TRBJ1-3): DSGVTQTPKHLITATGQRVTLRCSPRSGDLSVYWYQQSLDQGLQFLIQYYNGEERAKGNILERFSAQQFPDLHSELNLSSLELGDSALYFCASSLASWAGGNTIYFGEGSWLTVV.

The chain has TRBV9 and TRBJ2-7; D is unclear. Trimming took off 0 bases at V and 6 bases at J, with 1 base between the two ends. CDR1 and CDR2 (germline): SGDLS, YYNGEE. The CDR3 has 10 residues. The CDR3 nucleotides are TGTGCCAGCAGCGTAGTCGAGCAGTACTTC. It translates to CASSVVEQYF.